The T cell receptor beta chain described here comes from a study of T-cell memory formation after mild COVID-19. This clonotype was seen many times. This CDR3 is 13 amino acids long. Germline assignment: CDR1 SGHDT and CDR2 YYEEEE. Trimming removed 2 bases from V and 3 bases from J, with 9 bases in between. TCRdb analysed the 5' RACE reads with MiXCR anew, one entry per CDR3 protein. Here the sample spans about 14,000 distinct CDR3 sequences, about 21% being singletons. J is TRBJ2-7 and V is TRBV5-6, with D possibly being TRBD1 (5 bases). The sequence was obtained from an adult woman who had mild COVID-19 (a few samples of this study predate the infection). Cell type and time point are not known. The sample taken for sequencing was PBMCs or a T cell subset sorted from them (not recorded which). The CDR3 DNA is TGTGCCAGCAGCTTAGCAGGGCTCTACGAGCAGTACTTC. Translation gives CASSLAGLYEQYF.